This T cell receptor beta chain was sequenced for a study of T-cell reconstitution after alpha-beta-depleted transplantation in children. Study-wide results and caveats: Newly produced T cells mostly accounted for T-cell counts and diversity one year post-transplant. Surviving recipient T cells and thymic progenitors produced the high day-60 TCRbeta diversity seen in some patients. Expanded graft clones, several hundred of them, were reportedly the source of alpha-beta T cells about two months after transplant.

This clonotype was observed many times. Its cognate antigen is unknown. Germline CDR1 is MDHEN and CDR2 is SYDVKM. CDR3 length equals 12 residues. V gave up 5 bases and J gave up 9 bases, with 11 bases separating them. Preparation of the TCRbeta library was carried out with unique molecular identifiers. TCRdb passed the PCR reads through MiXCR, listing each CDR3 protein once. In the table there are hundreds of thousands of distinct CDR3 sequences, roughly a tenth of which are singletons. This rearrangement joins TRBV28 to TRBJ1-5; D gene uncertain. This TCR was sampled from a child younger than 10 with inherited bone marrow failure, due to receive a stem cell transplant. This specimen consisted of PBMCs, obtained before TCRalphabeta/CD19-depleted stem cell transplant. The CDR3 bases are TGTGCCAGCAGTCCCACGGCTCTGCCCCAGCATTTT. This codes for CASSPTALPQHF. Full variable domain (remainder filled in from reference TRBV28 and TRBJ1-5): DVKVTQSSRYLVKRTGEKVFLECVQDMDHENMFWYRQDPGLGLRLIYFSYDVKMKEKGDIPEGYSVSREKKERFSLILESASTNQTSMYLCASSPTALPQHFGDGTRLSIL.